Listed below are T cell receptor beta chains from one sample, sequenced in a study of beta chain features in type 1 diabetes. This table comes from immunoSEQ multiplex PCR, and its TCRdb copy is limited to in-frame clones, with some not included. This sample yields 300,000 to 350,000 clones, of which 13% are seen a single time; roughly 0.015% belongs to the top ten. Input material: naive CD4+ T cells from blood. The receptors shown here come from a woman aged 18-29 years with type 1 diabetes. Each CDR3 is given with its conserved first and last residue. A D gene is named only where the DNA matches it firmly. Rows may omit the clone size; those that give it use once, few, many or a size class.

j_call d_call v_call cdr3_length clone_size cdr3_nt cdr3_aa
TRBJ2-3 TRBD2 TRBV11-2 14 few TGTGCCAGCAGCTCGACTAGCCCAGCAGATACGCAGTATTTT CASSSTSPADTQYF
TRBJ1-2 TRBD1 TRBV5-1 14 - TGCGCCAGCAGCTTACCACAGGGGGCCGGTGGCTACACCTTC CASSLPQGAGGYTF
TRBJ2-1 TRBD2 TRBV7-9 16 - TGTGCCAGCAGTCAGTTTGGGGTAGCGGGAGACGATGAGCAGTTCTTC CASSQFGVAGDDEQFF
TRBJ1-1 TRBD1 TRBV11-2 13 few TGTGCCAGCAGCTTCAGTGGACAGGTTCCGGCTTTCTTT CASSFSGQVPAFF
TRBJ2-1 TRBD2 TRBV7-8 16 - TGTGCCAGCAGCCCCCGCGGGGCGGGGGTTCTAAATGAGCAGTTCTTC CASSPRGAGVLNEQFF
TRBJ1-4 - TRBV30 12 - TGTGCCTGGAGTGAAGGGGATGAAAAACTGTTTTTT CAWSEGDEKLFF
TRBJ2-3 - TRBV10-2 13 few TGCGCCACGCACTGGGGAGGCACAGATACGCAGTATTTT CATHWGGTDTQYF
TRBJ2-2 - TRBV5-1 12 few TGCGCCAGCAGCCATACTACCGGGGAGCTGTTTTTT CASSHTTGELFF
TRBJ2-2 TRBD1 TRBV29-1 16 - TGCAGCGCTAGCCCCCGGGACAGGGACTTCACCGGGGAGCTGTTTTTT CSASPRDRDFTGELFF
TRBJ1-1 - TRBV5-1 13 once TGCGCCAGCAGCCCAAGTCTCGCGATTGAAGCTTTCTTT CASSPSLAIEAFF
TRBJ2-2 - TRBV7-7 14 - TGTGCCAGCAGCTTAGGACAGAACACCGGGGAGCTGTTTTTT CASSLGQNTGELFF
TRBJ1-1 TRBD1 TRBV18 15 - TGTGCCAGCTCACCCAGACAGGGGATGAACACTGAAGCTTTCTTT CASSPRQGMNTEAFF
TRBJ2-7 TRBD1 TRBV30 12 - TGTGCCTGGAAGGGACAGTCCTACGAGCAGTACTTC CAWKGQSYEQYF
TRBJ2-2 TRBD1 TRBV18 15 - TGTGCCAGCTCACCAGCACAGGGGGACGTCGGGGAGCTGTTTTTT CASSPAQGDVGELFF
TRBJ1-2 - TRBV20-1 11 few TGCAGTGCTAGCGGGGGATATGGCTACACCTTC CSASGGYGYTF
TRBJ1-1 TRBD1 TRBV18 15 few TGTGCCAGCTCAAGCACGGGACAGGGGAACACTGAAGCTTTCTTT CASSSTGQGNTEAFF
TRBJ1-5 TRBD1 TRBV11-2 13 - TGTGCCAGCAGCTCACAGGGGGGTCAGCCCCAGCATTTT CASSSQGGQPQHF
TRBJ2-3 - TRBV5-1 13 - TGCGCCAGCAGCTTGGAGAGAGCTAATACGCAGTATTTT CASSLERANTQYF